This TCR beta chain emerged from a study of T-cell reconstitution after alpha-beta-depleted transplantation in children. Using unique molecular identifiers, the investigators prepared the TCRbeta library. MiXCR was run by TCRdb on the PCR reads, yielding one entry per CDR3 protein. The data hold fewer than 550,000 distinct CDR3 sequences, with more than 9.5% observed a single time. Findings and caveats of the study: Fresh T-cell production supplied most of the T-cell counts and diversity seen one year after transplant. Several patients had high TCRbeta diversity at day 60; it came from surviving recipient T cells and thymic progenitors. Reportedly, only several hundred clones from non-depleted graft cells drove alpha-beta T-cell counts at about two months.

CDR1 is ENHRY, CDR2 SYGVKD, per germline. This CDR3 has 19 amino acids. With V trimmed by 0 bases and J by 3 bases, 13 bases remained unmatched. This clonotype was picked up a small number of times. Its matching antigen is unknown. The chain joins TRBV10-3 to TRBJ2-7, with 11 bases lining up with TRBD2. The starting material was PBMCs, mostly from graft donor cells, obtained 180 days after TCRalphabeta/CD19-depleted stem cell transplant. The clonotype comes from a female patient aged 2-9 years who had a stem cell transplant for aplastic anemia, so the T cells may come from the graft donor. The CDR3 DNA is TGTGCCATCAGTGAGTCGGTTGCCCTAGCGGGAGGAGACGGCTACGAGCAGTACTTC. It encodes CAISESVALAGGDGYEQYF.